This T cell receptor beta chain comes out of a study of T cells in Graves' hyperthyroidism and ophthalmopathy. RNA transcripts yielded amplified TCR beta CDR3 regions. The TCR CDR3 was amplified in a first-round RT-PCR using the HTBI primer set. From the multiplex PCR reads, TCRdb called clonotypes with MiXCR, one entry per CDR3 protein. The data hold 350,000 to 400,000 distinct CDR3 sequences, with about a fifth observed a single time. Cells are PBMCs isolated from over 7.5 ml of fresh blood. V gave up 0 bases and J gave up 4 bases; unmatched junction bases: 7. Germline V lookup: CDR1 LGHNA, CDR2 YNFKEQ. CDR3 length: 17 residues. This clonotype was seen at least ten times.

This TCR derives from a woman between 18 and 30 years old with Graves' hyperthyroidism. The chain combines TRBV4-2 with TRBJ2-5; 11 bases are shared with TRBD2. Sequenced: blood. CDR3 protein: CASSQDSIAGGPETQYF. The CDR3 region has the DNA TGTGCCAGCAGCCAAGACTCCATAGCGGGGGGGCCAGAGACCCAGTACTTC.